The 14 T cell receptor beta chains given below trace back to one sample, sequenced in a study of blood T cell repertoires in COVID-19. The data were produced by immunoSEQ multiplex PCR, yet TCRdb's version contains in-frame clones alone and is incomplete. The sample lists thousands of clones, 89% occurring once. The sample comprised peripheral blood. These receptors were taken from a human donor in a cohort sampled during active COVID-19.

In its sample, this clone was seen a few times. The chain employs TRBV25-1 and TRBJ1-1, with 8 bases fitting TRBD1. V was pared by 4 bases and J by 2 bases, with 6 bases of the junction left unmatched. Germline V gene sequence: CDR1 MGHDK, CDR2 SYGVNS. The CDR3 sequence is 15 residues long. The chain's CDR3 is CASSVSTGGNTEAFF. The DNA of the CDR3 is TGTGCCAGCAGTGTTAGTACAGGGGGTAACACTGAAGCTTTCTTT.

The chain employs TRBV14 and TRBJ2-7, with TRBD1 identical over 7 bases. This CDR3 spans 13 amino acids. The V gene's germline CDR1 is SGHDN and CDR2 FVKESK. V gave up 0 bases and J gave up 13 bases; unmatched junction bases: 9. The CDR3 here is CASSQEGSGTAYF. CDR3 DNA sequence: TGTGCCAGCAGCCAAGAAGGGTCTGGGACAGCATACTTC.

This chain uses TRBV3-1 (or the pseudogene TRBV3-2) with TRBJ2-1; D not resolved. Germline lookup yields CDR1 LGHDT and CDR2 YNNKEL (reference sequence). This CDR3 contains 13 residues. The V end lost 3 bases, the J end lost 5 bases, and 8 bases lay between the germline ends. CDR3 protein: CASSHSSNNEQFF. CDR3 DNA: TGTGCCAGCAGCCATAGTAGCAACAATGAGCAGTTCTTC.

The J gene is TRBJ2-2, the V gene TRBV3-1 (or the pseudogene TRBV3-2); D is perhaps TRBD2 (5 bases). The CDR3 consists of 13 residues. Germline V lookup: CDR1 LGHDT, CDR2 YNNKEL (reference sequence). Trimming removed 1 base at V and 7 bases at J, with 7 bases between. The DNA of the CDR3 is TGTGCCAGCAGCCAAGGGAGGAACGGGGAGCTGTTTTTT. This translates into CASSQGRNGELFF.

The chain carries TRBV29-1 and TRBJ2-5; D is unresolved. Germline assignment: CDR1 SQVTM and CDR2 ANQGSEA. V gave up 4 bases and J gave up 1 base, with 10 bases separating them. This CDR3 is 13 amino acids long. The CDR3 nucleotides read TGCAGCGTTGTTCAGTATTTCCAAGAGACCCAGTACTTC. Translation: CSVVQYFQETQYF.

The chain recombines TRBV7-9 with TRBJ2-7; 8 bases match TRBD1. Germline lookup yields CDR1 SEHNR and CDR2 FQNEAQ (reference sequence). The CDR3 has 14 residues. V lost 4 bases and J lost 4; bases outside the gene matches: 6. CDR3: CASSSGQGGYEQYF. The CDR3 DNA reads TGTGCCAGCAGCTCCGGACAGGGCGGGTACGAGCAGTACTTC.

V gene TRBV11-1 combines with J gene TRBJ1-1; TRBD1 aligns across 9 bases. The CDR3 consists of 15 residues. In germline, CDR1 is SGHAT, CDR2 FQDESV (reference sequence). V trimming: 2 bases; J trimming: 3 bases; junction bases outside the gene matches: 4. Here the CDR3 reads CASSLNRGPDTEAFF. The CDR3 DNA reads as TGTGCCAGCAGCTTAAACAGGGGGCCCGACACTGAAGCTTTCTTT.

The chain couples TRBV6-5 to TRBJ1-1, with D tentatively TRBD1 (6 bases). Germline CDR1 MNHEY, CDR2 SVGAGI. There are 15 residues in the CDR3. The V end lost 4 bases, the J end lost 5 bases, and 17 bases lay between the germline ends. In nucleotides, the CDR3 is TGTGCCAGCAGTTCCGAATACAGGGATGGGACTGAAGCTTTCTTT. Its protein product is CASSSEYRDGTEAFF.

The CDR3 reads CASSGYSGRVNPEQFF. CDR3 DNA sequence: TGTGCCAGCAGTGGCTATAGCGGGAGGGTTAATCCTGAGCAGTTCTTC. The gene calls are TRBV6-1 and TRBJ2-1; TRBD2 matches at 11 bases. The CDR3 has 16 amino acids. Trimming cost V 4 bases and J 9 bases; bases outside gene matches: 11. The germline gives CDR1 MNHNS, CDR2 SASEGT.

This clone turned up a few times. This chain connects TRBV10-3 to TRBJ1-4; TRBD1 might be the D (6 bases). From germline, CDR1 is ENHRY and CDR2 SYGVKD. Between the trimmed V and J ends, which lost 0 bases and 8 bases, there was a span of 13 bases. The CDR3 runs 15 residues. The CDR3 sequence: CAISESNREREKLFF. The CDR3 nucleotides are TGTGCCATCAGTGAGTCAAACAGGGAGAGGGAAAAACTGTTTTTT.

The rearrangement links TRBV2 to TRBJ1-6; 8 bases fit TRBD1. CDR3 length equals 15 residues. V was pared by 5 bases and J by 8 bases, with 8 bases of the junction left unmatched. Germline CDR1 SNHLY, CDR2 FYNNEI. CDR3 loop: CASSNSGGKYSPLHF. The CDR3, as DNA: TGTGCCAGCAGTAACTCAGGGGGCAAGTATTCACCCCTCCACTTT.

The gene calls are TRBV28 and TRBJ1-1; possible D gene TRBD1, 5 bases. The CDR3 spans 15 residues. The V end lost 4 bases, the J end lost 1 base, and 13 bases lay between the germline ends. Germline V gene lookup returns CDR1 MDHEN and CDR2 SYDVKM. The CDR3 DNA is TGTGCCAGCAGTTCCGAGGCGGGGGGGAACACTGAAGCTTTCTTT. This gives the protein CASSSEAGGNTEAFF.

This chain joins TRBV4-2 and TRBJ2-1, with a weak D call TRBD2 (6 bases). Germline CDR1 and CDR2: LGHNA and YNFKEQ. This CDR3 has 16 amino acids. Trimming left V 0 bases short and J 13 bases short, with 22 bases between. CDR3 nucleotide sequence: TGTGCCAGCAGCCAAGAGTTTATGGGGGGAGCCTCTGTACAGTTCTTC. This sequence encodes CASSQEFMGGASVQFF.

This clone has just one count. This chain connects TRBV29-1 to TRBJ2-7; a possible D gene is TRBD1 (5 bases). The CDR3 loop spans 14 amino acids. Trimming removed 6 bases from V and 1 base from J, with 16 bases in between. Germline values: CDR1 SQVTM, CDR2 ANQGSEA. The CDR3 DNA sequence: TGCAGCGTAGCCGGCGAGAGACAGTCCTACGAGCAGTACTTC. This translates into CSVAGERQSYEQYF.